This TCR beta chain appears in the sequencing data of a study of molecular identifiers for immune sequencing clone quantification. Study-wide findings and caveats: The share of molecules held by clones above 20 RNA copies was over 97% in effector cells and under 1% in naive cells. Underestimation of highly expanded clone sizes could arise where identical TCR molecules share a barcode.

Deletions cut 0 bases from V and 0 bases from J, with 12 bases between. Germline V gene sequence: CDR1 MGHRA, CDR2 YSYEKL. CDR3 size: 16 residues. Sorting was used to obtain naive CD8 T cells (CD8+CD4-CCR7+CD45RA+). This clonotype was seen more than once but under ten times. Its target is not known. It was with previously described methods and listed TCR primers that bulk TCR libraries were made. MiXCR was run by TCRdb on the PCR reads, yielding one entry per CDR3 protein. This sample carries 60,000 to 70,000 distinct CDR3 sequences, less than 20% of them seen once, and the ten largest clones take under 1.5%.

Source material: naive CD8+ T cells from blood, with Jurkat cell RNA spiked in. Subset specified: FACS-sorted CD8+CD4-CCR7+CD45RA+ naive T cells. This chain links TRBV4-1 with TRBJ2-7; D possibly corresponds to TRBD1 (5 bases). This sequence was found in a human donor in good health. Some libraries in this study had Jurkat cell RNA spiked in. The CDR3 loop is CASSQEVRQNSYEQYF. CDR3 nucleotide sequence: TGCGCCAGCAGCCAAGAGGTAAGACAGAACTCCTACGAGCAGTACTTC.